A selection of T cell receptor beta chains follows, all from one sample in a study of identical twins. TCRdb passed the 5' RACE reads through MiXCR, listing each CDR3 protein once. The table records a few hundred thousand distinct CDR3 sequences, roughly 9.9% of them present only once. In addition, the sample was reused for a study of yellow fever vaccine responses in identical twins.

The sequenced sample was PBMCs. Source of these receptors: a woman aged 18-29 years in good health. The CDR3 runs from the conserved cysteine through the conserved F or W. The D gene is left open where the match is weak. The size field is filled for only some rows; it gives once, few, many or a size class.

DNA: TGTGCCAGCAGACAAGGCCTAACCTCTGGAAACACCATATATTTT; CDR3: CASRQGLTSGNTIYF; J: TRBJ1-3; D: -; V: TRBV6-1; size: many
DNA: TGTGCCAGCAGTAATCGATACGGGACCTACGAGCAGTACTTC; CDR3: CASSNRYGTYEQYF; J: TRBJ2-7; D: -; V: TRBV12-3/TRBV12-4; size: -
DNA: TGTGCCAGCAGCACATTCCGCGGTAGCGGCCCGGATACGCAGTATTTT; CDR3: CASSTFRGSGPDTQYF; J: TRBJ2-3; D: -; V: TRBV7-6; size: few
DNA: TGTGCTAGCAGCTTAGAAGTTGGGGCCAACGTCCTGACTTTC; CDR3: CASSLEVGANVLTF; J: TRBJ2-6; D: -; V: TRBV7-7; size: few
DNA: TGTGCCAGCAGTTACTCAACTAGCTCGGTTGAGCAGTTCTTC; CDR3: CASSYSTSSVEQFF; J: TRBJ2-1; D: -; V: TRBV6-2/TRBV6-3; size: -
DNA: TGTGCCAGCAGCTTAGAATCCGAAGGGGTCAATGAGCAGTTCTTC; CDR3: CASSLESEGVNEQFF; J: TRBJ2-1; D: -; V: TRBV13; size: few
DNA: TGTGCCAGCAGTTCAAACATAGCGGGGATAAGCACAGATACGCAGTATTTT; CDR3: CASSSNIAGISTDTQYF; J: TRBJ2-3; D: TRBD2; V: TRBV27; size: -
DNA: TGTGCCATCAGTCCGGACAGGGGAGTTGAAAAACTGTTTTTT; CDR3: CAISPDRGVEKLFF; J: TRBJ1-4; D: TRBD1; V: TRBV10-3; size: few
DNA: TGCGCCAGCAATACCGACAGGAAACTAGCCAAAAACATTCAGTACTTC; CDR3: CASNTDRKLAKNIQYF; J: TRBJ2-4; D: -; V: TRBV23-1; size: -
DNA: TGTGCCAGCACAGGAGGTAGCGGGAACTACAATGAGCAGTTCTTC; CDR3: CASTGGSGNYNEQFF; J: TRBJ2-1; D: TRBD2; V: TRBV6-2/TRBV6-3; size: many
DNA: TGCGCCAGCAGTTCCCAACCCTTAGGGGGGGCAGATACGCAGTATTTT; CDR3: CASSSQPLGGADTQYF; J: TRBJ2-3; D: -; V: TRBV5-1; size: -
DNA: TGTGCCAGCAGCGTCGACAGGGGACATACCTACGAGCAGTACTTC; CDR3: CASSVDRGHTYEQYF; J: TRBJ2-7; D: TRBD1; V: TRBV7-9; size: -
DNA: TGTGCCAGCAGCAGACAGGGTCGGAACACCGGGGAGCTGTTTTTT; CDR3: CASSRQGRNTGELFF; J: TRBJ2-2; D: TRBD1; V: TRBV25-1; size: many
DNA: TGTGCCAGCAGCTCCGGGACAGGGGGCTTGAGCGGGGAGCTGTTTTTT; CDR3: CASSSGTGGLSGELFF; J: TRBJ2-2; D: TRBD1; V: TRBV7-3; size: -
DNA: TGTGCCAGCAGTTACACGCAGGCCACAGCCTACGAGCAGTACTTC; CDR3: CASSYTQATAYEQYF; J: TRBJ2-7; D: -; V: TRBV6-5; size: many
DNA: TGTGCCAGCAGTTACGGACAGAGGGATTTGAGAACTGAAGCTTTCTTT; CDR3: CASSYGQRDLRTEAFF; J: TRBJ1-1; D: -; V: TRBV6-5; size: -
DNA: TGTGCCAGCAGCACCCTCGGGAGCGGGGGGGCCGTCGGGGAGCTGTTTTTT; CDR3: CASSTLGSGGAVGELFF; J: TRBJ2-2; D: TRBD2; V: TRBV3-1; size: -
DNA: TGTGCCAGCAGCCAAACGACACAGGGTGGCGAGCAGTACTTC; CDR3: CASSQTTQGGEQYF; J: TRBJ2-7; D: -; V: TRBV3-1; size: many
DNA: TGTGCCAGCAAGGATGATACGGCGTCCTACGAGCAGTACTTC; CDR3: CASKDDTASYEQYF; J: TRBJ2-7; D: -; V: TRBV7-8; size: few
DNA: TGTGCCAGCTCACCGATTTCAGAAGGCTATGGCTACACCTTC; CDR3: CASSPISEGYGYTF; J: TRBJ1-2; D: -; V: TRBV18; size: -
DNA: TGTGCCAGCAGCCAAGAGTATGGACGGACAACCACAGATACGCAGTATTTT; CDR3: CASSQEYGRTTTDTQYF; J: TRBJ2-3; D: -; V: TRBV4-2; size: -
DNA: TGCAGTGCTGCCGGGGGTGGTGGCTACACCTTC; CDR3: CSAAGGGGYTF; J: TRBJ1-2; D: -; V: TRBV20-1; size: -
DNA: TGCGCCAGCAGCCAAGTGGTAGGGGTGGCAGATACGCAGTATTTT; CDR3: CASSQVVGVADTQYF; J: TRBJ2-3; D: -; V: TRBV4-1; size: few
DNA: TGTGCCATCAAAAAACACTATGGCTACACCTTC; CDR3: CAIKKHYGYTF; J: TRBJ1-2; D: -; V: TRBV10-3; size: few
DNA: TGTGCCAGCAGTTTCGACAGCCAGGGGTCACCCCTCCACTTT; CDR3: CASSFDSQGSPLHF; J: TRBJ1-6; D: -; V: TRBV12-3/TRBV12-4; size: many
DNA: TGTGCCAGCAGGAGACTACTAAGGCGGGAGGGCATCTACGAGCAGTACTTC; CDR3: CASRRLLRREGIYEQYF; J: TRBJ2-7; D: TRBD2; V: TRBV6-2/TRBV6-3; size: -
DNA: TGTGCCAGCAGTTACAAGGGGGACTACGAGCAGTACTTC; CDR3: CASSYKGDYEQYF; J: TRBJ2-7; D: -; V: TRBV6-5; size: few
DNA: TGTGCCAGCAGCGCGACAGGTGTGGGACGGGAGCAGTACTTC; CDR3: CASSATGVGREQYF; J: TRBJ2-7; D: -; V: TRBV9; size: few
DNA: TGTGCCAGCAGTTACTCAATCGGGGACTATGGCTACACCTTC; CDR3: CASSYSIGDYGYTF; J: TRBJ1-2; D: -; V: TRBV6-5; size: -
DNA: TGTGCCAGCAGTGGTACCTACGAGCAGTACTTC; CDR3: CASSGTYEQYF; J: TRBJ2-7; D: -; V: TRBV25-1; size: many
DNA: TGTGCCAGCAGCCGCGGGGGCCAAGGAGATACGCAGTATTTT; CDR3: CASSRGGQGDTQYF; J: TRBJ2-3; D: -; V: TRBV4-2; size: -
DNA: TGTGCCAGCAGTTCCAGGCCCGGGCTTTACACCGGGGAGCTGTTTTTT; CDR3: CASSSRPGLYTGELFF; J: TRBJ2-2; D: -; V: TRBV12-3/TRBV12-4; size: many
DNA: TGTGCCAGCAGCGGACAGGGACTAACCTACGAGCAGTACTTC; CDR3: CASSGQGLTYEQYF; J: TRBJ2-7; D: -; V: TRBV2; size: -
DNA: TGTGCCATCAGTCCACAGGATTCTGGGGCCAACGTCCTGACTTTC; CDR3: CAISPQDSGANVLTF; J: TRBJ2-6; D: -; V: TRBV10-3; size: many
DNA: TGTGCCAGCAGGAGTTTATCTTATGGCTACACCTTC; CDR3: CASRSLSYGYTF; J: TRBJ1-2; D: -; V: TRBV6-6; size: many
DNA: TGTGCCTTTCGGGTTAGCACAGATACGCAGTATTTT; CDR3: CAFRVSTDTQYF; J: TRBJ2-3; D: -; V: TRBV30; size: few
DNA: TGCGCCACCGGGGACCCCTTTGGTGAGCAGTTCTTC; CDR3: CATGDPFGEQFF; J: TRBJ2-1; D: -; V: TRBV10-2; size: many
DNA: TGTGCCAGCAGCCGAATAGGACTAGCCGGGGAGCTGTTTTTT; CDR3: CASSRIGLAGELFF; J: TRBJ2-2; D: TRBD2; V: TRBV4-2; size: -
DNA: TGTGCCAGCAGTTCCCCCTCGGACAGGTGGTCCTACGAGCAGTACTTC; CDR3: CASSSPSDRWSYEQYF; J: TRBJ2-7; D: TRBD1; V: TRBV28; size: -
DNA: TGTGCCAGCAGCAAACCGGACAGGGATGAAAAACTGTTTTTT; CDR3: CASSKPDRDEKLFF; J: TRBJ1-4; D: TRBD1; V: TRBV7-9; size: few
DNA: TGTGCCAGCAGTTACAGCGGGGGGCCGTCCAATGAGCAGTTCTTC; CDR3: CASSYSGGPSNEQFF; J: TRBJ2-1; D: TRBD2; V: TRBV6-5; size: few
DNA: TGTGCCAGCAGTGAGGCGGGGCGGGGGTCGAGCTTC; CDR3: CASSEAGRGSSF; J: TRBJ2-7; D: TRBD2; V: TRBV2; size: few
DNA: TGCGCCAGCAGCCAAGATCTCGCGGGAGCTTACAATGAGCAGTTCTTC; CDR3: CASSQDLAGAYNEQFF; J: TRBJ2-1; D: TRBD2; V: TRBV4-3; size: many
DNA: TGTGCCAGCACCGCGGGAGTCACCGGGGAGCTGTTTTTT; CDR3: CASTAGVTGELFF; J: TRBJ2-2; D: TRBD2; V: TRBV12-3/TRBV12-4; size: few
DNA: TGTGCCAGCAGCTTTACGGGACAGGGGATATACAATGAGCAGTTCTTC; CDR3: CASSFTGQGIYNEQFF; J: TRBJ2-1; D: TRBD1; V: TRBV11-2; size: many
DNA: TGTGCCAGCAGGAAGGACCTTGCCACAGATACGCAGTATTTT; CDR3: CASRKDLATDTQYF; J: TRBJ2-3; D: -; V: TRBV2; size: -
DNA: TGTGCCAGCTTTCTGACTAGCGGGAGCTACGAGCAGTACTTC; CDR3: CASFLTSGSYEQYF; J: TRBJ2-7; D: TRBD2; V: TRBV18; size: many
DNA: TGTGCCAGCAGCTTAGTTAGCGGGGCTTTCTCCTACAATGAGCAGTTCTTC; CDR3: CASSLVSGAFSYNEQFF; J: TRBJ2-1; D: TRBD2; V: TRBV7-9; size: few
DNA: TGCAGCGCTACCTACGTGGGGACATTGAACACTGAAGCTTTCTTT; CDR3: CSATYVGTLNTEAFF; J: TRBJ1-1; D: -; V: TRBV29-1; size: -
DNA: TGTGCCAGCAGTGAAGCGACAGGGAGAAAGACCCAGTACTTC; CDR3: CASSEATGRKTQYF; J: TRBJ2-5; D: TRBD1; V: TRBV2; size: -